A selection of T cell receptor beta chains follows, all from one sample in a study of low-dose radiotherapy and immunotherapy resistance in tumors. A single record per CDR3 protein comes from TCRdb applying MiXCR to the reads. Among around 69,000 distinct CDR3 sequences, around 32% were seen once, and the ten largest hold 11%. Specimen: PBMCs, collected before treatment. Receptor source: a female donor with ovarian cancer. CDR3s include the opening cysteine and the closing phenylalanine or tryptophan. D genes are given only for firm matches. Only some rows state a clone size, as once, few, many or a class for expanded clones.

cdr3_nt: TGTGCCAGCAGCCCGGACTCTAGCTCCTACAATGAGCAGTTCTTC; cdr3_aa: CASSPDSSSYNEQFF; clone_size: many; v_call: TRBV7-2; d_call: NA; j_call: TRBJ2-1
cdr3_nt: TGTGCCATCAGGGGGGACGGCGGCCACAGCGAGCAGTACTTC; cdr3_aa: CAIRGDGGHSEQYF; clone_size: many; v_call: TRBV10-3; d_call: NA; j_call: TRBJ2-7
cdr3_nt: TGTGCCACCAGTGATGGGAGTCCAGATACGCAGTATTTT; cdr3_aa: CATSDGSPDTQYF; clone_size: many; v_call: TRBV24-1; d_call: NA; j_call: TRBJ2-3
cdr3_nt: TGTGCCAGCAGCGTAGGGTCAGGAGGACTAAGCGGGGGTTCGTGGGAGCAGTTCTTC; cdr3_aa: CASSVGSGGLSGGSWEQFF; clone_size: NA; v_call: TRBV9; d_call: TRBD2; j_call: TRBJ2-1
cdr3_nt: TGCAGTGCTAGTGCTACTGAGGGACTAGCTTACGAGCAGTACTTC; cdr3_aa: CSASATEGLAYEQYF; clone_size: NA; v_call: TRBV20-1; d_call: TRBD2; j_call: TRBJ2-7
cdr3_nt: TGTGCCAGCAGCTTAGAGGCGGGGGGGCGGGAGACCCAGTACTTC; cdr3_aa: CASSLEAGGRETQYF; clone_size: NA; v_call: TRBV7-2; d_call: TRBD2; j_call: TRBJ2-5
cdr3_nt: TGCGCCAGCAGCTTCAGCGGGGGACCAGATACGCAGTATTTT; cdr3_aa: CASSFSGGPDTQYF; clone_size: many; v_call: TRBV5-1; d_call: TRBD2; j_call: TRBJ2-3
cdr3_nt: TGTGCCAGCAGTCAACCTGGAACCAGCAATCAGCCCCAGCATTTT; cdr3_aa: CASSQPGTSNQPQHF; clone_size: once; v_call: TRBV28; d_call: NA; j_call: TRBJ1-5
cdr3_nt: TGTGCCAGCAGGTTTGGAAGCTCCTACAATGAGCAGTTCTTC; cdr3_aa: CASRFGSSYNEQFF; clone_size: many; v_call: TRBV7-3; d_call: NA; j_call: TRBJ2-1
cdr3_nt: TGTGCCAGCAGCTTAGAGTATAGCGGGAGCGGGCAGTACTTC; cdr3_aa: CASSLEYSGSGQYF; clone_size: NA; v_call: TRBV7-4; d_call: TRBD2; j_call: TRBJ2-7
cdr3_nt: TGTGCCAGCAGCCAACAAACAGGGACTAGCGGGAGGGACGAGCAGTTCTTC; cdr3_aa: CASSQQTGTSGRDEQFF; clone_size: many; v_call: TRBV4-1; d_call: TRBD2; j_call: TRBJ2-1
cdr3_nt: TGTGCCAGCAGTACCTTGACAGGGAAAGAGACCCAGTACTTC; cdr3_aa: CASSTLTGKETQYF; clone_size: once; v_call: TRBV6-6; d_call: TRBD1; j_call: TRBJ2-5
cdr3_nt: TGTGCCAGCAGTTCGTCGGGACTAGCGGGAGTGAGTGAGCAGTTCTTC; cdr3_aa: CASSSSGLAGVSEQFF; clone_size: many; v_call: TRBV6-2/TRBV6-3; d_call: TRBD2; j_call: TRBJ2-1
cdr3_nt: TGTGCCAGCAGCTTGGCCTTAAGCGGGCCTAAGACCCAGTACTTC; cdr3_aa: CASSLALSGPKTQYF; clone_size: few; v_call: TRBV5-5; d_call: NA; j_call: TRBJ2-5
cdr3_nt: TGTGCCAGCCATGGGGGGGGAAACTACGAGCAGTACTTC; cdr3_aa: CASHGGGNYEQYF; clone_size: many; v_call: TRBV28; d_call: TRBD2; j_call: TRBJ2-7
cdr3_nt: TGTGCCAGCAGCGGAACGGGAGACCCTAGCACAGATACGCAGTATTTT; cdr3_aa: CASSGTGDPSTDTQYF; clone_size: NA; v_call: TRBV9; d_call: NA; j_call: TRBJ2-3
cdr3_nt: TGTGCCAGCAGTTTAGCTGGGGTCAGCTCCTACAATGAGCAGTTCTTC; cdr3_aa: CASSLAGVSSYNEQFF; clone_size: NA; v_call: TRBV28; d_call: NA; j_call: TRBJ2-1
cdr3_nt: TGTGCCAGCAGCTACACGGACAGGGGGCGCATTCGCGAAAAACTGTTTTTT; cdr3_aa: CASSYTDRGRIREKLFF; clone_size: many; v_call: TRBV7-8; d_call: TRBD1; j_call: TRBJ1-4
cdr3_nt: TGTGCCAGTAGGCGACCGGGACAGGAAACAGATACGCAGTATTTT; cdr3_aa: CASRRPGQETDTQYF; clone_size: many; v_call: TRBV19; d_call: TRBD1; j_call: TRBJ2-3
cdr3_nt: TGCAGCGTTGGTGGGGGGTACGGGACCTACGAGCAGTACTTC; cdr3_aa: CSVGGGYGTYEQYF; clone_size: NA; v_call: TRBV29-1; d_call: NA; j_call: TRBJ2-7
cdr3_nt: TGTGCCAGCAGTTACTCAGGCAGGAGGAACGGAAACACCATATATTTT; cdr3_aa: CASSYSGRRNGNTIYF; clone_size: many; v_call: TRBV6-2/TRBV6-3; d_call: NA; j_call: TRBJ1-3
cdr3_nt: TGCAGCTGTATAGCGCTCCACAATGAGCAGTTCTTC; cdr3_aa: CSCIALHNEQFF; clone_size: many; v_call: TRBV29-1; d_call: NA; j_call: TRBJ2-1
cdr3_nt: TGCAGTGCTAGAGTGGGGGGGGACTTCAGGAATCAGCCCCAGCATTTT; cdr3_aa: CSARVGGDFRNQPQHF; clone_size: NA; v_call: TRBV20-1; d_call: NA; j_call: TRBJ1-5
cdr3_nt: TGTGCCAGCAGCGGAAGGACAGCCAACACCGGGGAGCTGTTTTTT; cdr3_aa: CASSGRTANTGELFF; clone_size: many; v_call: TRBV2; d_call: NA; j_call: TRBJ2-2
cdr3_nt: TGCAGTTTTAACCCCTTTTCCGACGAGCAGTACTTC; cdr3_aa: CSFNPFSDEQYF; clone_size: NA; v_call: TRBV20-1; d_call: NA; j_call: TRBJ2-7
cdr3_nt: TGCAGCGGAGCCGCCGGGACAGGGGTCGCTGAGACCCAGTACTTC; cdr3_aa: CSGAAGTGVAETQYF; clone_size: NA; v_call: TRBV29-1; d_call: TRBD1; j_call: TRBJ2-5
cdr3_nt: TGTGCCAGCAGCCTGTGGACTAGCCGGGAGCAGTTCTTC; cdr3_aa: CASSLWTSREQFF; clone_size: many; v_call: TRBV5-4; d_call: TRBD2; j_call: TRBJ2-1
cdr3_nt: TGTGCCAGCAGCCCCGGGGTCCCTCATGAGCAGTTCTTC; cdr3_aa: CASSPGVPHEQFF; clone_size: NA; v_call: TRBV5-6; d_call: NA; j_call: TRBJ2-1
cdr3_nt: TGTGCCAGCAGTGGATTCCCGGGACAGGGGATGAACACTGAAGCTTTCTTT; cdr3_aa: CASSGFPGQGMNTEAFF; clone_size: many; v_call: TRBV2; d_call: TRBD1; j_call: TRBJ1-1
cdr3_nt: TGTGCCAGCAGCTTATCTAGAAGCGGGGAGCTGTTTTTT; cdr3_aa: CASSLSRSGELFF; clone_size: many; v_call: TRBV11-1; d_call: NA; j_call: TRBJ2-2
cdr3_nt: TGTGCCAGCAGTTTAATGTTGGTTAGCGGGAGGGTGGAGACCCAGTACTTC; cdr3_aa: CASSLMLVSGRVETQYF; clone_size: few; v_call: TRBV28; d_call: TRBD2; j_call: TRBJ2-5
cdr3_nt: TGCGCCAGCAGTCTTCCCCCGGGGCCATACTACCCGGCTGAAGCTTTCTTT; cdr3_aa: CASSLPPGPYYPAEAFF; clone_size: NA; v_call: TRBV23-1; d_call: NA; j_call: TRBJ1-1
cdr3_nt: TGTGCCAGCAGCACAGGGGAAGGCGAGTCACCCCTCCACTTT; cdr3_aa: CASSTGEGESPLHF; clone_size: NA; v_call: TRBV6-8; d_call: TRBD1; j_call: TRBJ1-6
cdr3_nt: TGCAGCGTTGAACGGCGCAGAAACTATGGCTACACCTTC; cdr3_aa: CSVERRRNYGYTF; clone_size: few; v_call: TRBV29-1; d_call: NA; j_call: TRBJ1-2
cdr3_nt: TGTGCCAGCAGCCGGAAAGGAACAGGGGGGGAGACCCAGTACTTC; cdr3_aa: CASSRKGTGGETQYF; clone_size: many; v_call: TRBV3-1; d_call: TRBD1; j_call: TRBJ2-5
cdr3_nt: TGCGCCAGCAGCCTGGGACAGGGACCCCGCGGGTACAATGAGCAGTTCTTC; cdr3_aa: CASSLGQGPRGYNEQFF; clone_size: NA; v_call: TRBV5-1; d_call: TRBD1; j_call: TRBJ2-1
cdr3_nt: TGTGCCAGCAGCAACCGGGACTCCCATACGCAGTATTTT; cdr3_aa: CASSNRDSHTQYF; clone_size: many; v_call: TRBV11-3; d_call: NA; j_call: TRBJ2-3
cdr3_nt: TGTGCCAGCAGCTTCCGACAGTACGAGCAGTACTTC; cdr3_aa: CASSFRQYEQYF; clone_size: many; v_call: TRBV5-4; d_call: NA; j_call: TRBJ2-7
cdr3_nt: TGCAGTGCTTCTCTCGACTGGAATCAGCCCCAGCATTTT; cdr3_aa: CSASLDWNQPQHF; clone_size: many; v_call: TRBV20-1; d_call: NA; j_call: TRBJ1-5
cdr3_nt: TGTGCCAGCAGCTTATCCGTGACAGACAACTATGGCTACACCTTC; cdr3_aa: CASSLSVTDNYGYTF; clone_size: many; v_call: TRBV7-9; d_call: NA; j_call: TRBJ1-2
cdr3_nt: TGTGCCAGCAGCGTAGGTGGGTGGGGCAGGGGCGAGCAGTACTTC; cdr3_aa: CASSVGGWGRGEQYF; clone_size: many; v_call: TRBV9; d_call: NA; j_call: TRBJ2-7
cdr3_nt: TGTGCCAGCAGCATTAGCGGGGGGGCCTACAATGAGCAGTTCTTC; cdr3_aa: CASSISGGAYNEQFF; clone_size: NA; v_call: TRBV2; d_call: TRBD2; j_call: TRBJ2-1
cdr3_nt: TGCGCCAGCAGTCAAATCTCGACCGGGAGGGGAGAGACCCAGTACTTC; cdr3_aa: CASSQISTGRGETQYF; clone_size: NA; v_call: TRBV23-1; d_call: TRBD2; j_call: TRBJ2-5
cdr3_nt: TGTGCCAGCAGCCTTAGCGGGGGGATCACAGATACGCAGTATTTT; cdr3_aa: CASSLSGGITDTQYF; clone_size: many; v_call: TRBV7-2; d_call: TRBD2; j_call: TRBJ2-3
cdr3_nt: TGTGCCTGGAGGGATATCTACGAGCAGTACTTC; cdr3_aa: CAWRDIYEQYF; clone_size: many; v_call: TRBV30; d_call: NA; j_call: TRBJ2-7
cdr3_nt: TGTGCCAGCACCGGGACAGCAAGCACAGATACGCAGTATTTT; cdr3_aa: CASTGTASTDTQYF; clone_size: NA; v_call: TRBV5-4; d_call: TRBD1; j_call: TRBJ2-3
cdr3_nt: TGCGCCAGCAGCTCAGAAGGGACAGGGGCCTACGAGCAGTACTTC; cdr3_aa: CASSSEGTGAYEQYF; clone_size: NA; v_call: TRBV5-1; d_call: TRBD1; j_call: TRBJ2-7
cdr3_nt: TGCAGTGCTGGAGGACGGTTCAATCAGCCCCAGCATTTT; cdr3_aa: CSAGGRFNQPQHF; clone_size: many; v_call: TRBV20-1; d_call: NA; j_call: TRBJ1-5
cdr3_nt: TGCAGCGTTGTTGTCACTAGCGGGTACAATGAGCAGTTCTTC; cdr3_aa: CSVVVTSGYNEQFF; clone_size: few; v_call: TRBV29-1; d_call: TRBD2; j_call: TRBJ2-1
cdr3_nt: TGTGCCAGTAGCATACCGGGACAGGGGTTAATGACCCAGTACTTC; cdr3_aa: CASSIPGQGLMTQYF; clone_size: many; v_call: TRBV19; d_call: TRBD1; j_call: TRBJ2-5
cdr3_nt: TGTGCCAGCAGCTTATCAGTAGGGGGTGGAAACATTCAGTACTTC; cdr3_aa: CASSLSVGGGNIQYF; clone_size: NA; v_call: TRBV7-2; d_call: NA; j_call: TRBJ2-4
cdr3_nt: TGTGCCAGCAGTTTTCAGACTAGCGGGAGAGCCAAGGAGCAGTTCTTC; cdr3_aa: CASSFQTSGRAKEQFF; clone_size: few; v_call: TRBV12-3/TRBV12-4; d_call: TRBD2; j_call: TRBJ2-1
cdr3_nt: TGTGCCAGTAGTACCTCCGGGACCTTTGAAAAACTGTTTTTT; cdr3_aa: CASSTSGTFEKLFF; clone_size: NA; v_call: TRBV19; d_call: NA; j_call: TRBJ1-4